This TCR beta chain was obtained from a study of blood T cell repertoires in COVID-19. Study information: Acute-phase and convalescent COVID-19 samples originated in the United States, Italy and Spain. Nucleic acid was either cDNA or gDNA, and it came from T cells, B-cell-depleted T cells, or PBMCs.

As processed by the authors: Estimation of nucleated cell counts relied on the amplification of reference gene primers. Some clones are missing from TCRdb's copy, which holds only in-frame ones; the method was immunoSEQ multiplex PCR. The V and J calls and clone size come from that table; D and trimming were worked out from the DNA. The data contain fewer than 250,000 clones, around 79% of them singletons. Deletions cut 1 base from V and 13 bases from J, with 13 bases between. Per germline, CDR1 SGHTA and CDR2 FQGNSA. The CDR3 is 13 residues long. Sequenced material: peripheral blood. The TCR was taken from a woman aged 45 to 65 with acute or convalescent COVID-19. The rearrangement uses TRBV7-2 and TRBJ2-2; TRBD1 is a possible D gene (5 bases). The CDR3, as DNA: TGTGCCAGCAGCTTAGTGGGGCCTGGAGCGCTGTTTTTT. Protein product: CASSLVGPGALFF.